This T cell receptor (beta chain) comes out of a study of shared clonotypes between healthy human individuals. Nashville, Tennessee was home to all donors, each a Caucasian adult. The CDR3 contains 16 residues. The V segment lost 5 bases and the J segment 6 bases; nucleotides outside the gene matches: 10. Germline V CDR1 and CDR2: SGHDN, FVKESK. Sequencing used immunoSEQ multiplex PCR; TCRdb keeps in-frame clones, though not all of them. Seen here are 450,000 to 650,000 clones, roughly 79% observed once, and the top ten hold 12%. The sample comprised PBMCs. The gene calls are TRBV14 and TRBJ2-2; 9 bases are a match to TRBD2. This clonotype was sampled from a woman aged 40 to 55 in good health. Some clones in this sample may be carry-over from other donors' samples. The CDR3 protein is CASSKGGSGRAGELFF. DNA of the CDR3: TGTGCCAGCAGCAAAGGGGGTAGCGGGAGAGCCGGGGAGCTGTTTTTT.